This T cell receptor (beta chain) comes out of a study of cytomegalovirus exposure and HLA in healthy donors listed by TCRdb under 2017. Turning to the overall study: According to a later analysis, the 110 or so validation repertoires were produced on the same platform as the 600 to 850 repertoires of the first cohort. Besides the first cohort of 666 subjects, a separate validation cohort made up of 120 different subjects was used. The study aimed to test whether signatures of past pathogen exposure could be identified by cataloging public T cell receptors. The study combined high-throughput TCR immunosequencing, statistical association of individual TCRs with disease status, and machine learning to predict cytomegalovirus infection status.

Library preparation employed the immunoSEQ multiplex PCR assay. In the authors' own workflow: A statistical classification framework was built to diagnose cytomegalovirus status from the catalog of TCR beta chain sequences. Here the immuneACCESS table is served through TCRdb, limited to in-frame sequences with V and J called. Missing clones are a known gap in these copies; in checked studies unresolved V genes cover under half, and the rest lacks a known reason. Clone size and the V and J calls come from that table; the DNA yielded D and trimming. The sample data list approximately 200,000 clones, and 70% to 90% of these were observed just once. The ten top clones hold 2.5% to 3.5% of the sample. What the research found in general, with its limitations: A few of the identified cytomegalovirus-associated TCR beta chains were confirmed in vitro to be specific for cytomegalovirus antigens. All 120 or so repertoires were used to score co-occurrence in the validation cohort in a later analysis, because that analysis had no HLA typing for the cohort. While some public TCRs were present in many individuals, most TCR sequences turned up only very rarely across donors. It was suggested by the authors that the approach could potentially be generalized to other disease states and immunological phenotypes. In the study, approximately 160 TCR beta chains were listed as associated with cytomegalovirus. The classifier was reported to diagnose cytomegalovirus status with high specificity and sensitivity in both the original and validation cohorts. A later analysis found that TCRs clustered in the first cohort also tended to co-occur in the roughly 120 validation repertoires, with just under 95% of cluster scores above 0.

Donors formed part of the validation cohort, which comprised over a hundred subjects and was distinct from the first cohort of 666 subjects. Via the germline V gene, CDR1 is MNHNS and CDR2 SASEGT. The CDR3, cysteine through phenylalanine, is 15 amino acids long. Just CDR3 DNA is preserved here, 45 bases in frame from base 1. In the case of this clone: Its target antigen remains unknown. A junction end diverges from the germline sequence, so it may reflect a read error.

The TCR originated in a woman under 30 in good health and CMV-seronegative. The sequencing input was PBMCs. Recombination connected TRBV6-1 to TRBJ2-7; TRBD1 aligns with 9 central bases. The CDR3 loop reads CASSETRGTGTPRSF. The nucleotide sequence reads as follows: TGTGCCAGCAGCGAGACGAGAGGGACAGGGACTCCCAGGAGCTTC.